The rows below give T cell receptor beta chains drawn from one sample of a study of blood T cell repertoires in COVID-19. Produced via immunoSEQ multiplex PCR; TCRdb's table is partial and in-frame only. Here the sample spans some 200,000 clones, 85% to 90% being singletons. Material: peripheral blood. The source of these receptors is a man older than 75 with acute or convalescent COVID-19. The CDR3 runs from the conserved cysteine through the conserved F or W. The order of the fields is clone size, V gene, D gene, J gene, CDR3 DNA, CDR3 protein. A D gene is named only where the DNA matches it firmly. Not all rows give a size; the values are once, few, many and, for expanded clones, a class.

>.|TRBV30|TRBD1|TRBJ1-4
TGTGCCTGGAGGAAAACAGGGGGCGGGGGTGAAAAACTGTTTTTT
CAWRKTGGGGEKLFF
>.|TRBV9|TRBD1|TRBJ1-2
TGTGCCAGCAGCGCGCAACAGGGGAACTATGGCTACACCTTC
CASSAQQGNYGYTF
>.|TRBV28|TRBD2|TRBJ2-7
TGTGCCAGCAGTCAAACTAGCGGGATCTCCTACGAGCAGTACTTC
CASSQTSGISYEQYF
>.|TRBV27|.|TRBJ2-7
TGTGCCAGCAGCCGACCAGGGGGGTTTCACGAGCAGTACTTC
CASSRPGGFHEQYF
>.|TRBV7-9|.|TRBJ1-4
TGTGCCAGCAGCTTAGCCAACGGTGAAAAACTGTTTTTT
CASSLANGEKLFF
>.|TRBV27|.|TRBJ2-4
TGTGCCAGCAGCTTACTCGTTAAGTACTTC
CASSLLVKYF
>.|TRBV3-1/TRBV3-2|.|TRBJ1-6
TGTGCCAGCAGCCAAGGGACAGCTTATAATTCACCCCTCCACTTT
CASSQGTAYNSPLHF
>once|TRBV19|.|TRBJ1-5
TGTGCCAGTTACTCACAGGGTGGCAATCAGCCCCAGCATTTT
CASYSQGGNQPQHF
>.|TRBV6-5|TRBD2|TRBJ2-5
TGTGCCAGCAGTTTTGCTAGCGGAGGGGAAGAGACCCAGTACTTC
CASSFASGGEETQYF
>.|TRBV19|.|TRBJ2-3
TGTGCCAGTACAACAGGGTGGGCAGATACGCAGTATTTT
CASTTGWADTQYF
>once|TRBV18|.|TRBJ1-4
TGTGCCAGCTCAACAAACAATAATGAAAAACTGTTTTTT
CASSTNNNEKLFF
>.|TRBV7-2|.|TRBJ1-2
TGTGCCAGCAGCATTGACAGGACCTATGGCTACACCTTC
CASSIDRTYGYTF
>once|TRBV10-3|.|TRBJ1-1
TGTGCCATCACAGCGGGGGCTCTCACTGAAGCTTTCTTT
CAITAGALTEAFF
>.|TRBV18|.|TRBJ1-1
TGTGCCAGCTCACTCCCCGGCAGGGGCCTGATGAACACTGAAGCTTTCTTT
CASSLPGRGLMNTEAFF
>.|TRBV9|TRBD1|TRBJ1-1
TGTGCCAGCAGCGTAGACAGGGGTCAAGGTGAAGCTTTCTTT
CASSVDRGQGEAFF
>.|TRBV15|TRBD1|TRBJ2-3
TGTGCCACCAGCAGAGACCGGGACAGACCTGCAGATACGCAGTATTTT
CATSRDRDRPADTQYF
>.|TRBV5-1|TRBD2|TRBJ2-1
TGCGCCAGCAGCTTCTTAGCGGGGACCTACAATGAGCAGTTCTTC
CASSFLAGTYNEQFF
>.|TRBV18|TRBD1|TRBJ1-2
TGTGCCAGCTTAGGGACAGGGGACTATGGCTACACCTTC
CASLGTGDYGYTF